These 14 T cell receptor beta chains originate from one sample sequenced in a study of Graves' ophthalmopathy and Graves' hyperthyroidism. Researchers took RNA transcripts and amplified TCR beta CDR3 regions from them. HTBI-primed first-round RT-PCR preceded second-round multiplex PCR. Using its own MiXCR run on the multiplex PCR reads, TCRdb lists one record per CDR3 protein. The sample consists of roughly 420,000 distinct CDR3 sequences, 21% of them appearing once. Material for sequencing was peripheral blood. These receptors all come from a woman in her late teens or twenties with stable Graves' hyperthyroidism.

In this sample, this clonotype turned up a few times. The gene calls are TRBV6-2 or TRBV6-3 and TRBJ2-2; 10 positions match TRBD2. J lost 5 bases, V lost 4 bases, and 13 bases had no gene match. The germline CDR1 and CDR2 sequences are MNHEY and SVGEGT. This CDR3 spans 18 amino acids. The CDR3 spells CASSSLPFSGRSTGELFF. The CDR3, as DNA: TGTGCCAGCAGTTCGCTACCATTTAGCGGGAGGTCGACCGGGGAGCTGTTTTTT.

This clonotype was recorded a few times. The chain links TRBV3-1 to TRBJ2-7; 8 nucleotides align to TRBD2. The CDR3 is made up of 14 amino acids. Germline CDR1 LGHDT, CDR2 YNNKEL (reference sequence). J gave up 5 bases and V 7 bases, and 10 bases lay outside the gene matches. In DNA, the CDR3 is TGTGCCAGCAACGTAGCGGGACGGGAAGACGAGCAGTACTTC. As protein: CASNVAGREDEQYF.

This CDR3 is CASSQQGFGYTF. In DNA, the CDR3 is TGCGCCAGCAGCCAACAGGGTTTTGGCTACACCTTC. The chain has TRBV4-1 and TRBJ1-2, with D maybe TRBD1 (5 bases). Looked up from germline, CDR1 is MGHRA and CDR2 is YSYEKL. This CDR3 comprises 12 residues. V shed 2 bases and J shed 7 bases, with 8 bases lying between them.

This clonotype was recorded many times. The chain combines TRBV4-1 with TRBJ1-5; 9 bases line up with TRBD1. From germline, CDR1 is MGHRA and CDR2 YSYEKL. The CDR3 contains 17 residues. V lost 4 bases, J lost 4 bases, and 11 bases stayed unmatched. The CDR3 coding sequence is TGCGCCAGCAGCCGGACCCGGGACAGGGCCCTTAATCAGCCCCAGCATTTT. It translates to CASSRTRDRALNQPQHF.

The rearrangement uses TRBV7-6 and TRBJ1-2; a possible D gene is TRBD1 (5 bases). In germline, CDR1 is SGHVS, CDR2 FNYEAQ. This CDR3 contains 15 residues. The V gene lost 1 base and the J gene lost 5 bases, with 14 bases spanning the gap. The CDR3 DNA reads TGTGCCAGCAGCTTAGGGGGACCACCTAGTTATGGCTACACCTTC. Amino acids: CASSLGGPPSYGYTF. The full variable domain, rest sourced from reference TRBV7-6 and TRBJ1-2, is GAGVSQSPRYKVTKRGQDVALRCDPISGHVSLYWYRQALGQGPEFLTYFNYEAQQDKSGLPNDRFSAERPEGSISTLTIQRTEQRDSAMYRCASSLGGPPSYGYTFGSGTRLTVV.

This clonotype has ten or more counts. The rearrangement joins TRBV2 to TRBJ1-2; D is possibly TRBD1 (5 bases). V was cut by 4 bases and J by 8 bases, with 17 bases left in between. The CDR3 runs to 14 residues. The germline V gene encodes CDR1 SNHLY and CDR2 FYNNEI. CDR3 loop: CASSVGGLGEGYTF. The CDR3 DNA reads TGTGCCAGCAGTGTGGGCGGATTAGGGGAAGGCTACACCTTC.

This clonotype appeared many times. The chain joins TRBV9 to TRBJ1-2, with a weak D call TRBD1 (5 bases). With 0 bases removed from V and 7 bases from J, the gap between germline ends came to 10 bases. Germline-derived CDR1 and CDR2 are SGDLS and YYNGEE. The CDR3 consists of 13 residues. The CDR3 protein is CASSVVSGGGYTF. CDR3 sequence (DNA): TGTGCCAGCAGCGTAGTATCCGGGGGTGGCTACACCTTC.

A word on this clonotype: A read error is possible here, since a much larger clone lies one base away. J is TRBJ1-5 and V is TRBV18; D is possibly TRBD1 (6 bases). From germline, CDR1 is KGHSH and CDR2 LQKENI. This CDR3 contains 14 residues. CDR3 nucleotide sequence: TGTGCCAGCTCACGGTCAGGGGAGGGTCAGCCCCAGCGTTTT. Protein sequence: CASSRSGEGQPQRF.

This clonotype was observed at least ten times. The chain's CDR3 is CAISDYSGTEAFF. CDR3 bases: TGTGCCATCAGTGACTACTCAGGCACTGAAGCTTTCTTT. This chain joins TRBV10-3 and TRBJ1-1; unclear D gene. This CDR3 spans 13 amino acids. Trimming removed 3 bases at V and 4 bases at J, with 9 bases between. In germline, CDR1 is ENHRY, CDR2 SYGVKD.

At least ten counts were recorded for this clonotype. The chain carries TRBV7-9 and TRBJ1-5, with D unresolved. The CDR3 is 14 residues long. The germline gives CDR1 SEHNR, CDR2 FQNEAQ (reference sequence). Trimming shortened V by 5 bases and J by 0 bases, and 8 bases separated the two germline ends. The CDR3, as DNA: TGTGCCAGCAGCCAAAGCTATAGCAATCAGCCCCAGCATTTT. This gives the protein CASSQSYSNQPQHF.

Many counts were recorded for this clonotype. The rearrangement uses TRBV20-1 and TRBJ2-4; no reliable D call. The V end was cut by 3 bases, the J end by 0 bases, with 9 bases between. The CDR3 is 14 amino acids. Germline values: CDR1 DFQATT, CDR2 SNEGSKA (reference sequence). The CDR3, as DNA: TGCAGTGCTAGGGACCCTCTAGCCAAAAACATTCAGTACTTC. Translated, it gives CSARDPLAKNIQYF.

This chain links TRBV28 with TRBJ2-5; D unclear. Per germline, CDR1 MDHEN and CDR2 SYDVKM. The CDR3 is made up of 14 amino acids. V was cut by 1 base and J by 4 bases, with 10 bases left in between. The CDR3 sequence is CASSLFSTAETQYF. The CDR3 DNA reads as TGTGCCAGCAGTTTATTTAGCACAGCAGAGACCCAGTACTTC.

In this sample, this clonotype turned up many times. The chain employs TRBV19 and TRBJ1-5; no reliable D call. The V gene lost 3 bases and the J gene lost 0 bases, with 6 bases spanning the gap. Germline loops: CDR1 LNHDA, CDR2 SQIVND (reference sequence). This CDR3 contains 14 residues. CDR3 protein: CASSIRNSNQPQHF. In nucleotides, the CDR3 is TGTGCCAGTAGTATTAGGAATAGCAATCAGCCCCAGCATTTT.

This clonotype was observed a single time. The chain employs TRBV6-1 and TRBJ2-3; D unclear. This CDR3 region has 15 residues. Germline CDR1 is MNHNS and CDR2 is SASEGT. V was clipped by 4 bases and J by 1 base, with 12 bases between them. The CDR3 loop is CASSGYKGGTDTQYF. The CDR3 DNA follows: TGTGCCAGCAGTGGTTACAAGGGCGGCACAGATACGCAGTATTTT.